These T cell receptor beta chains were read from a single sample in a study of blood T cell repertoires in COVID-19. The method was immunoSEQ multiplex PCR; TCRdb's version includes in-frame clones alone and lacks a portion of them. The data show over 120,000 clones, more than 70% seen once. Sequencing was carried out using peripheral blood. All receptors derive from a human donor in a cohort sampled during active COVID-19. Each CDR3 is given with its conserved first and last residue. The D gene is left open where the match is weak. Rows may omit the clone size; those that give it use once, few, many or a size class.

abundance,j_gene,d_gene,len,v_gene,CDR3nt,CDR3aa
-,TRBJ2-1,TRBD2,14,TRBV7-3,TGTGCCAGCAGCCCCGCTAGCGGGGGTCGTGAGCAGTTCTTC,CASSPASGGREQFF
-,TRBJ2-6,TRBD1,17,TRBV4-1,TGCGCCAGCAGCCCTCGGGACAGGGGGGCTGGGGCCAACGTCCTGACTTTC,CASSPRDRGAGANVLTF
-,TRBJ2-7,-,13,TRBV6-5,TGTGCCAGCAGTCCCGGGACTTTCTACGAGCAGTACTTC,CASSPGTFYEQYF
-,TRBJ2-5,-,11,TRBV11-2,TGTGCCAGCGAGTCCCAAGAGACCCAGTACTTC,CASESQETQYF
many,TRBJ1-2,-,13,TRBV6-6,TGTGCCAGCAGTTCAGGGTTGAGCTATGGCTACACCTTC,CASSSGLSYGYTF
-,TRBJ2-3,-,14,TRBV4-3,TGCGCCAGCAGCCAAGATATAAGCACAGATACGCAGTATTTT,CASSQDISTDTQYF
-,TRBJ2-7,TRBD1,14,TRBV29-1,TGCAGCGTTGAAGTCCAGGGACAGCCCTACGAGCAGTACTTC,CSVEVQGQPYEQYF
-,TRBJ1-4,TRBD1,15,TRBV27,TGTGCCAGCAGTTTTGTGGGGACAGGGGGGGAAAAACTGTTTTTT,CASSFVGTGGEKLFF
-,TRBJ2-3,TRBD1,16,TRBV5-6,TGTGCCAGCAGCGTAGCCGGGACAGGACTCACAGATACGCAGTATTTT,CASSVAGTGLTDTQYF
-,TRBJ2-5,-,14,TRBV18,TGTGCCAGAGCGGGCGACCGGTTTGAAGAGACCCAGTACTTC,CARAGDRFEETQYF
-,TRBJ2-7,-,11,TRBV6-2/TRBV6-3,TGTGCCAGCAGTCCCGCCTACGAGCAGTACTTC,CASSPAYEQYF
-,TRBJ1-2,TRBD1,15,TRBV15,TGTGCCACCAGCAGAGATCGGACAGGGGAGAGTGGCTACACCTTC,CATSRDRTGESGYTF
-,TRBJ1-2,-,15,TRBV5-4,TGTGCCAGCAGCTTGGACCAGGGTTTGTACTATGGCTACACCTTC,CASSLDQGLYYGYTF
-,TRBJ2-1,-,14,TRBV15,TGTGCCACCACCCTTGGCTTCTCCTACAATGAGCAGTTCTTC,CATTLGFSYNEQFF
-,TRBJ1-2,-,14,TRBV3-1/TRBV3-2,TGTGCCAGCAGCCAATACCTGACAGACGGAACGCACACCTTC,CASSQYLTDGTHTF
-,TRBJ1-2,TRBD1,12,TRBV2,TGTGCCAGCACGCAGGGGGCCTATGGCTACACCTTC,CASTQGAYGYTF
-,TRBJ1-4,TRBD1,16,TRBV5-1,TGCGCCAGCAGCCTGGGACAGGGTGTGACTAATGAAAAACTGTTTTTT,CASSLGQGVTNEKLFF
-,TRBJ1-6,-,15,TRBV2,TGTGCCAGCAGTGGACTCCGATCTAATAATTCACCCCTCCACTTT,CASSGLRSNNSPLHF
-,TRBJ2-3,TRBD1,15,TRBV29-1,TGCAGCGTCGTCCCGAGACAGGGGGTGACAGATACGCAGTATTTT,CSVVPRQGVTDTQYF
-,TRBJ1-1,-,14,TRBV5-1,TGCGCCAGCAGCTTGGTTGAGGCGAACACTGAAGCTTTCTTT,CASSLVEANTEAFF
few,TRBJ2-5,TRBD1,15,TRBV7-3,TGTGCCAGCAGCTTAATGGGACAGGGACAAGAGACCCAGTACTTC,CASSLMGQGQETQYF
few,TRBJ2-7,TRBD1,13,TRBV2,TGTGCCAGCAGTACAGGGGCTGGAAGGGAGCAGTACTTC,CASSTGAGREQYF
few,TRBJ1-1,-,13,TRBV2,TGTGCCAGCAGTGGGCAGGGGAACACTGAAGCTTTCTTT,CASSGQGNTEAFF
once,TRBJ2-1,-,14,TRBV18,TGTGCCAGCTCACCACCGGTACAGTACAATGAGCAGTTCTTC,CASSPPVQYNEQFF
-,TRBJ2-1,TRBD2,18,TRBV2,TGTGCCAGCAAGCCGGGACTAGCGGGGCAAGTCTCCTACAATGAGCAGTTCTTC,CASKPGLAGQVSYNEQFF
-,TRBJ2-3,TRBD2,17,TRBV2,TGTGCCAGCAGTGAAGCGCGGCTAGCGGGGAGCACAGATACGCAGTATTTT,CASSEARLAGSTDTQYF
once,TRBJ1-3,-,16,TRBV18,TGTGCCAGCTCACCGGGCTCGAGGGGGACGGGAAACACCATATATTTT,CASSPGSRGTGNTIYF
-,TRBJ1-5,-,13,TRBV6-2/TRBV6-3,TGTGCCAGCAGCCGGGAGGGATGGCAGCCCCAGCATTTT,CASSREGWQPQHF
-,TRBJ1-4,-,13,TRBV6-5,TGTGCCAGCAGTTACAGGACACTTGAAAAACTGTTTTTT,CASSYRTLEKLFF
-,TRBJ1-6,-,13,TRBV10-3,TGTGCCATCACTCAACGCACGGATTCACCCCTCCACTTT,CAITQRTDSPLHF
-,TRBJ2-2,-,15,TRBV29-1,TGCAGCGTGAGGCAGGGGTCTCGAAACACCGGGGAGCTGTTTTTT,CSVRQGSRNTGELFF
-,TRBJ2-1,TRBD2,16,TRBV7-2,TGTGCCAGCAGCCCTAGCGGCGGGGGGGGGAACAATGAGCAGTTCTTC,CASSPSGGGGNNEQFF
-,TRBJ1-3,-,14,TRBV19,TGTGCCAGTACTCAACAGGGTAGGAGAAACACCATATATTTT,CASTQQGRRNTIYF
-,TRBJ2-3,TRBD1,15,TRBV9,TGTGCCAGCAGCGTACAGGGGGCTAGCACAGATACGCAGTATTTT,CASSVQGASTDTQYF
-,TRBJ1-1,-,14,TRBV2,TGTGCCAGCAGTGAGCAGGGGCGTTACACTGAAGCTTTCTTT,CASSEQGRYTEAFF
-,TRBJ2-7,-,15,TRBV7-9,TGTGCCAGCAGCTCCGCCGGGGGTATTCAGAACGAGCAGTACTTC,CASSSAGGIQNEQYF
-,TRBJ2-5,-,12,TRBV19,TGTGCCAGTAGTATCCCCCGGGAGACCCAGTACTTC,CASSIPRETQYF
-,TRBJ1-1,-,14,TRBV9,TGTGCCAGCAGCGGAGGTGGCGGGCCCACTGAAGCTTTCTTT,CASSGGGGPTEAFF
-,TRBJ2-1,TRBD2,16,TRBV3-1/TRBV3-2,TGTGCCAGCAGCGGGCTTACTAGCGGGGGGGCTGATGAGCAGTTCTTC,CASSGLTSGGADEQFF
-,TRBJ1-2,TRBD1,14,TRBV11-2,TGTGCCAGCAGCCTGACCCGGGACAGGGGCCCTGCGAGCTTC,CASSLTRDRGPASF
-,TRBJ2-6,-,14,TRBV20-1,TGCAGTGCTAGTGGGGGAGCTGGGGCCAACGTCCTGACTTTC,CSASGGAGANVLTF
-,TRBJ2-5,-,14,TRBV9,TGTGCCAGCAGCGGACGCGGGATTCGCGAGACCCAGTACTTC,CASSGRGIRETQYF
-,TRBJ2-5,TRBD2,15,TRBV2,TGTGCCAGCAGTGAAAGGCTAGCGGGGCAAGAGACCCAGTACTTC,CASSERLAGQETQYF
-,TRBJ1-1,-,15,TRBV5-4,TGTGCCAGCAGCTTGGTTAGCCCCATGAACACTGAAGCTTTCTTT,CASSLVSPMNTEAFF
-,TRBJ1-6,-,13,TRBV3-1/TRBV3-2,TGTGCCAGCAGCCAATACGCGGATTCACCCCTCCACTTT,CASSQYADSPLHF
-,TRBJ2-5,-,15,TRBV7-3,TGTGCCAGCAGCTTGACCCACAGGGTAGGAGAGACCCAGTACTTC,CASSLTHRVGETQYF
-,TRBJ2-1,TRBD2,14,TRBV5-4,TGTGCCAGCAGCTTACTCGGGGGGTACAATGAGCAGTTCTTC,CASSLLGGYNEQFF
-,TRBJ2-3,-,13,TRBV7-8,TGTGCCAGCAGCTTAGCAAGAGTAGCCGCGCAGTATTTT,CASSLARVAAQYF
-,TRBJ1-1,-,13,TRBV6-5,TGTGCCAGCAGCCCCTACGAGCGGGATGAAGCTTTCTTT,CASSPYERDEAFF
-,TRBJ1-5,-,15,TRBV5-1,TGCGCCAGCAGCTTGGACGCAGGTAGCAATCAGCCCCAGCATTTT,CASSLDAGSNQPQHF
-,TRBJ1-6,-,15,TRBV7-2,TGTGCCAGCAGCTTAGCGGGAGGTGTTAGCTCACCCCTCCACTTT,CASSLAGGVSSPLHF
-,TRBJ1-2,-,13,TRBV3-1/TRBV3-2,TGTGCCAGCAGCCTAACAGGGAACTATGGCTACACCTTC,CASSLTGNYGYTF
-,TRBJ1-1,-,13,TRBV7-2,TGTGCCAGCAGCCCCCAAGGGCGGGGTGAAGCTTTCTTT,CASSPQGRGEAFF
-,TRBJ1-1,-,15,TRBV4-1,TGCGCCAGCAGCCGTAGACTAGAGGGTGGGAGTGAAGCTTTCTTT,CASSRRLEGGSEAFF
-,TRBJ2-7,-,15,TRBV4-3,TGCGCCAGCAGCCAGCTGACCGGACAGACCTACGAGCAGTACTTC,CASSQLTGQTYEQYF
-,TRBJ1-3,-,12,TRBV11-2,TGTGCCAGCAGCGTCACTGGAAACACCATATATTTT,CASSVTGNTIYF
-,TRBJ2-7,-,16,TRBV4-3,TGCGCCAGCAGCCAAGATCGGACATCGACCTCCTACGAGCAGTACTTC,CASSQDRTSTSYEQYF
-,TRBJ2-7,TRBD1,12,TRBV2,TGTGCCAGCGGGGACAGGGTGAGGGAGCAGTACTTC,CASGDRVREQYF
-,TRBJ1-5,-,17,TRBV19,TGTGCCAGTAGTATAGGCGAAGGGGCGGGGGTCAATCAGCCCCAGCATTTT,CASSIGEGAGVNQPQHF